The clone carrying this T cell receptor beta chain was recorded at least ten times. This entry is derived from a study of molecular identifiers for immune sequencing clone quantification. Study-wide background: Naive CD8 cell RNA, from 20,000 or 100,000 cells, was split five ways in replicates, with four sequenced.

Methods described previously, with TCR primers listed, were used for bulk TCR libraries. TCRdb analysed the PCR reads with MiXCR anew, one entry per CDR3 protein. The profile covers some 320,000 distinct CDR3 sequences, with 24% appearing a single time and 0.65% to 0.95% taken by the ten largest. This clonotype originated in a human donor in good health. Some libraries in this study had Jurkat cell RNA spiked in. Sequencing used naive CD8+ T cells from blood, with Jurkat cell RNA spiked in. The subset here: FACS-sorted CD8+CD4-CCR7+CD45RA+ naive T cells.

The CDR3 spells CASSPRLYQETQYF. Written as DNA, the CDR3 is TGTGCCAGCAGCCCTCGTTTATACCAAGAGACCCAGTACTTC. This chain joins TRBV7-2 and TRBJ2-5; D not resolved. CDR3 length: 14 amino acids. V dropped 5 bases and J dropped 0 bases, with 10 bases sitting between them. From germline, CDR1 is SGHTA and CDR2 FQGNSA.